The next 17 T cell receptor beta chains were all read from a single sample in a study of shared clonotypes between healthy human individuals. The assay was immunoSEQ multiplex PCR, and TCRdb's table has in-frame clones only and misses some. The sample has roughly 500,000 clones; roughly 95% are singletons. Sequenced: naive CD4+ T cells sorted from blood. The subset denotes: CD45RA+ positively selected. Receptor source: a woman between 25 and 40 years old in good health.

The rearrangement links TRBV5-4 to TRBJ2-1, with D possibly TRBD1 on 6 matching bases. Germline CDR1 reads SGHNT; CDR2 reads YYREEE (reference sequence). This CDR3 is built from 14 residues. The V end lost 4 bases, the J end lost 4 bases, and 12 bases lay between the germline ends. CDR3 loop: CASSPGTQYNEQFF. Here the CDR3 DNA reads TGTGCCAGCAGCCCCGGGACACAGTACAATGAGCAGTTCTTC.

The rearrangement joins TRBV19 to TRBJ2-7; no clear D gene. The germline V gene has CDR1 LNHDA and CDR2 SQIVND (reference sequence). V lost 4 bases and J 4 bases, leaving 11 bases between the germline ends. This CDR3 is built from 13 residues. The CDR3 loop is CASSNGRSYEQYF. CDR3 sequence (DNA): TGTGCCAGTAGTAATGGGCGTAGTTACGAGCAGTACTTC. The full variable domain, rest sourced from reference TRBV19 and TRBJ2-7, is DGGITQSPKYLFRKEGQNVTLSCEQNLNHDAMYWYRQDPGQGLRLIYYSQIVNDFQKGDIAEGYSVSREKKESFPLTVTSAQKNPTAFYLCASSNGRSYEQYFGPGTRLTVT.

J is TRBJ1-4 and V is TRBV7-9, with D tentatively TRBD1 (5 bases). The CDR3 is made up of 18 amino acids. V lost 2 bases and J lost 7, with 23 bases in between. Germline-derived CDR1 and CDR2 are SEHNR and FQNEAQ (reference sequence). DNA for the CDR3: TGTGCCAGCAGCTTAAGGGTCGACAGCCGAGGGGTCCGTGAAAAACTGTTTTTT. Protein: CASSLRVDSRGVREKLFF.

The CDR3 is CASSSGQGAVEEQYF. The DNA for the CDR3 is TGTGCCAGCTCATCCGGACAGGGGGCAGTTGAGGAGCAGTACTTC. The chain links TRBV18 to TRBJ2-7, with TRBD1 identical over 11 bases. Germline CDR1 KGHSH, CDR2 LQKENI. This CDR3 has 15 amino acids. V was pared by 5 bases and J by 7 bases, with 10 bases of the junction left unmatched.

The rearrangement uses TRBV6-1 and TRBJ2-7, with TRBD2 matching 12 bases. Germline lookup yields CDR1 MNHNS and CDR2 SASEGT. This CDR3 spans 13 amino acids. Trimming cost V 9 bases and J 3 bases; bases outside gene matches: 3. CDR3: CASLLAGGYEQYF. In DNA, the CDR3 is TGTGCCAGTCTACTAGCGGGGGGCTACGAGCAGTACTTC.

The CDR3 here is CASSPVQGTGELFF. The CDR3 DNA reads TGTGCCAGCTCACCGGTACAGGGCACCGGGGAGCTGTTTTTT. This chain uses TRBV18 with TRBJ2-2, with TRBD1 as a possible D gene (6 bases). Germline CDR1 KGHSH, CDR2 LQKENI. CDR3 length: 14 amino acids. V gave up 3 bases and J gave up 4 bases, with 9 bases separating them. The entire variable domain, with the rest obtained from reference TRBV18 and TRBJ2-2, is as follows: NAGVMQNPRHLVRRRGQEARLRCSPMKGHSHVYWYRQLPEEGLKFMVYLQKENIIDESGMPKERFSAEFPKEGPSILRIQQVVRGDSAAYFCASSPVQGTGELFFGEGSRLTVL.

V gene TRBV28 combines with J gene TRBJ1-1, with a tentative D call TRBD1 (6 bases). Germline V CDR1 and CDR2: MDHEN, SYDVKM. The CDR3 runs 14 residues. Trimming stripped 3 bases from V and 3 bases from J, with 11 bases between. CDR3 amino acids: CASSFGGAHTEAFF. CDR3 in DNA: TGTGCCAGCAGTTTCGGGGGGGCTCACACTGAAGCTTTCTTT.

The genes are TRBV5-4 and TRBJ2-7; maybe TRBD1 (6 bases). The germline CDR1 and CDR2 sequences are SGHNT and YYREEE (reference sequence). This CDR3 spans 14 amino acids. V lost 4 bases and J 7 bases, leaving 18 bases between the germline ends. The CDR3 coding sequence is TGTGCCAGCAGCCAAATACAGGGTCCCTTTGAGCAGTACTTC. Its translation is CASSQIQGPFEQYF.

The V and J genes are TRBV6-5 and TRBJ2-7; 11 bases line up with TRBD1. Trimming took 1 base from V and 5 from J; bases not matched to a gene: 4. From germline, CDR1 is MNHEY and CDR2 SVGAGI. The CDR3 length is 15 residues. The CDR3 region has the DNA TGTGCCAGCAGTTACTACGGGACAGGGGGGAACGAGCAGTACTTC. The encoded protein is CASSYYGTGGNEQYF.

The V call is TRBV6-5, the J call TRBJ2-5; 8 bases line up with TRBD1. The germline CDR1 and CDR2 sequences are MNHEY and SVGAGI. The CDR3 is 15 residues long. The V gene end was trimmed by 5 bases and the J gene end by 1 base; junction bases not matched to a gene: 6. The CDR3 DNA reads TGTGCCAGCAGTATTACCGGGACAGGCCAAGAGACCCAGTACTTC. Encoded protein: CASSITGTGQETQYF.

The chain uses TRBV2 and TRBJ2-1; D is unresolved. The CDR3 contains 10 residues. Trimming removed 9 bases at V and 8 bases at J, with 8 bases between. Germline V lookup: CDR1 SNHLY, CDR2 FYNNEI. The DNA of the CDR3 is TGTGCCAGTAAAGAGGATGAGCAGTTCTTC. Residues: CASKEDEQFF.

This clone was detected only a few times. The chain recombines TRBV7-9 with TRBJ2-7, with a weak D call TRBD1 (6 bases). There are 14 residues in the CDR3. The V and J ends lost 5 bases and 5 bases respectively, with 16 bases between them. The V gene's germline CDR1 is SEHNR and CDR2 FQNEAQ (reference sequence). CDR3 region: CASSPPGTMNEQYF. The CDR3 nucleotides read TGTGCCAGCAGCCCGCCCGGGACAATGAACGAGCAGTACTTC.

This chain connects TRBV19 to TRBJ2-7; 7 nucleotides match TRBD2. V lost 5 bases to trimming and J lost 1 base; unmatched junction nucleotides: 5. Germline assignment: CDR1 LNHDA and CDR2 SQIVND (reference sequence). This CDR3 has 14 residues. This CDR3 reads CASSQRGGSYEQYF. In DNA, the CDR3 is TGTGCCAGTAGTCAGCGGGGAGGGTCCTACGAGCAGTACTTC.

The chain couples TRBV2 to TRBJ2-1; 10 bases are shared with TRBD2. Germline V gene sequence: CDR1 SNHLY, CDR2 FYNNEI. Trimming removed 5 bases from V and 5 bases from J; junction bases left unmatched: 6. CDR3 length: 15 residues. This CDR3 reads CASSSSGSVNNEQFF. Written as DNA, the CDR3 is TGTGCCAGCAGTTCTAGCGGGAGTGTCAACAATGAGCAGTTCTTC.

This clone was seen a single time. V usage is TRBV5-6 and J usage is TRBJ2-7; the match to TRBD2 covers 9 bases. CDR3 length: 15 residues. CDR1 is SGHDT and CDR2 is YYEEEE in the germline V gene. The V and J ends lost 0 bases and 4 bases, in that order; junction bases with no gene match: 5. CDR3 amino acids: CASSLAGLAMYEQYF. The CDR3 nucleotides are TGTGCCAGCAGCTTGGCGGGACTAGCCATGTACGAGCAGTACTTC.

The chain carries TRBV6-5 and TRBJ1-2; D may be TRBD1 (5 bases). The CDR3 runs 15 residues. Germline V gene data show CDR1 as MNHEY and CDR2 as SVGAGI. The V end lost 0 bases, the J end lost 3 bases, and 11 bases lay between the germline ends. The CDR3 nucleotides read TGTGCCAGCAGTTACTCCCGGGACTTTGACTATGGCTACACCTTC. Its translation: CASSYSRDFDYGYTF.

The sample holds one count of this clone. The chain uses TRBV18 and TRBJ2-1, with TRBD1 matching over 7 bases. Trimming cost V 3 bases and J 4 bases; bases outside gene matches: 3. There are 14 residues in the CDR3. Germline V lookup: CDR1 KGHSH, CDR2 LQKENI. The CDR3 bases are TGTGCCAGCTCACCCCAACAGGGGTACAATGAGCAGTTCTTC. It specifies CASSPQQGYNEQFF.